Included here is one TCR beta chain sequence, with context. The record originates from a study of shared clonotypes between healthy human individuals. Study overall: Per donor, CD8 memory used one plate, CD8 naive used two, CD4 memory used three and CD4 naive used three.

Assay: immunoSEQ multiplex PCR; the TCRdb copy retains only in-frame clones and omits some. The table lists more than 150,000 clones, around 63% of them singletons. V trimming: 3 bases; J trimming: 2 bases; junction bases outside the gene matches: 7. The CDR3 extends over 16 amino acids. CDR1 and CDR2 from the germline V gene are MNHNS and SASEGT. This sequence originates from a man under 40 in good health. V usage is TRBV6-1 and J usage is TRBJ2-5; 9 bases are a match to TRBD2. Sequenced input: memory CD4+ T cells sorted from blood. Described subset: CD45RA-negative fraction. The CDR3 region is CASSDGPSGVQETQYF. The CDR3 nucleotides read TGTGCCAGCAGTGATGGTCCTAGCGGGGTTCAAGAGACCCAGTACTTC.